Included here is one T cell receptor (beta chain) sequence, with context. This record comes from a study of blood T cell repertoires in COVID-19. Looking at the study overall: Donors in the United States, Italy and Spain gave samples during acute or convalescent COVID-19. Sample material is recorded as cDNA or gDNA derived from T cells, B-cell-depleted T cells, or PBMCs.

As originally analysed: How many nucleated cells were present was estimated from reference gene primer amplification. Here immunoSEQ multiplex PCR was the method, and the copy in TCRdb shows in-frame clones only, minus some. V, J and clone size are taken as reported in that table, and D and trimming were inferred from the DNA itself. Found here are about 110,000 clones, 88% of them singletons; the top ten hold approximately 3.3%. CDR1 MRHNA and CDR2 SNTAGT come from the germline V gene. The length of the CDR3 is 15 residues. V was clipped by 2 bases and J by 6 bases; unmatched bases: 4. Sequenced sample: peripheral blood. V and J are TRBV6-4 and TRBJ2-2, with 9 bases aligning to TRBD1. This receptor was obtained from a woman between 50 and 59 years old with acute or convalescent COVID-19. This CDR3 is CASSDRTGESGELFF. The CDR3 bases are TGTGCCAGCAGTGACAGGACAGGGGAGTCCGGGGAGCTGTTTTTT.